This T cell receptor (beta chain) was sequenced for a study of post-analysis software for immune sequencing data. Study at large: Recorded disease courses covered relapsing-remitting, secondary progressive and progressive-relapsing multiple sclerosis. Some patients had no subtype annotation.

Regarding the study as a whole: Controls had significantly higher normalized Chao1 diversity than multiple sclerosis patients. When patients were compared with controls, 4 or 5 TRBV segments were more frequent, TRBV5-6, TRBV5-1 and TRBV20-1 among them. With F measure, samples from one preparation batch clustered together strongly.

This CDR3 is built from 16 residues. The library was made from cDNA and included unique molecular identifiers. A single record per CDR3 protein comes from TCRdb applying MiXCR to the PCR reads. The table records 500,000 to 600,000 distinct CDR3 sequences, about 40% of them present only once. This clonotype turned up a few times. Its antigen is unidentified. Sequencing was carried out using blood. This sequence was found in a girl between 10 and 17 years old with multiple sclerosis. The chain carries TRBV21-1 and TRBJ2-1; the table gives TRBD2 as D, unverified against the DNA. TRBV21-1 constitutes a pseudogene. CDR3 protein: CASTKGGRALYNGQFF. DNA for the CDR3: TGTGCCAGCACCAAGGGCGGGAGGGCCCTCTACAATGGGCAGTTCTTC.